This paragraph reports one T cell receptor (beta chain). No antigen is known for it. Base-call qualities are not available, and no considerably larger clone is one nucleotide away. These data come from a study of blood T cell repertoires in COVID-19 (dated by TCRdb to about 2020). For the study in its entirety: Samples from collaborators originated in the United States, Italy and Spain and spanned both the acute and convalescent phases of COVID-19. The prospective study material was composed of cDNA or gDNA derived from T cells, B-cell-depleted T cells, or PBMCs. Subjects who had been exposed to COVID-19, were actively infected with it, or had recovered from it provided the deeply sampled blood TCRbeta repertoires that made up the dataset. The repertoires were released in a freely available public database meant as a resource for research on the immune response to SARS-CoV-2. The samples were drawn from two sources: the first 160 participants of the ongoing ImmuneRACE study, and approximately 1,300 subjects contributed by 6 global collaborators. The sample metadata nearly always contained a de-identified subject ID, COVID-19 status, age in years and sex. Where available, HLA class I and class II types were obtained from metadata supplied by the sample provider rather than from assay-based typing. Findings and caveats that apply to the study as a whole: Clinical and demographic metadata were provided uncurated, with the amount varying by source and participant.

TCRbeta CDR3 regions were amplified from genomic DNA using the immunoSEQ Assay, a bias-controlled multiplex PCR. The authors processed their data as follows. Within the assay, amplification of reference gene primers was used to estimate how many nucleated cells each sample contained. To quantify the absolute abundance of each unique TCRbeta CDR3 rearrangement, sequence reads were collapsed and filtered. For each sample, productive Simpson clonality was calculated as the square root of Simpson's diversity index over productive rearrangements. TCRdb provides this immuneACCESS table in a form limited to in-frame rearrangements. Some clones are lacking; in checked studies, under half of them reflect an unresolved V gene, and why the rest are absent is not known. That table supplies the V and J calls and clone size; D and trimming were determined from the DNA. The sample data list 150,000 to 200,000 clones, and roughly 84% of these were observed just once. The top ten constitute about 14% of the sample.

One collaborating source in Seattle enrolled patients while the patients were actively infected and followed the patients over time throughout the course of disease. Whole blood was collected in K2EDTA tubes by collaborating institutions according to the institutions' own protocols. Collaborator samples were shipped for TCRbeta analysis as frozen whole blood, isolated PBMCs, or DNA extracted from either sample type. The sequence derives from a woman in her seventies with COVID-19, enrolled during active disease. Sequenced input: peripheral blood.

The sequenced DNA: TGTGCCAGCAGCACAGGGGTCGGCGGGGAGCTGTTTTTT. This codes for CASSTGVGGELFF. This receptor chain uses TRBV12-3 or TRBV12-4 and TRBJ2-2, and TRBD1 matches 7 of the central bases. From cysteine to phenylalanine, the CDR3 is 13 amino acids long. The only DNA kept is the CDR3, 39 bases in frame from the first base. Trimming leaves V shorter by 6 bases and J shorter by 7 bases, with the junction holding 5 bases beyond the gene matches.